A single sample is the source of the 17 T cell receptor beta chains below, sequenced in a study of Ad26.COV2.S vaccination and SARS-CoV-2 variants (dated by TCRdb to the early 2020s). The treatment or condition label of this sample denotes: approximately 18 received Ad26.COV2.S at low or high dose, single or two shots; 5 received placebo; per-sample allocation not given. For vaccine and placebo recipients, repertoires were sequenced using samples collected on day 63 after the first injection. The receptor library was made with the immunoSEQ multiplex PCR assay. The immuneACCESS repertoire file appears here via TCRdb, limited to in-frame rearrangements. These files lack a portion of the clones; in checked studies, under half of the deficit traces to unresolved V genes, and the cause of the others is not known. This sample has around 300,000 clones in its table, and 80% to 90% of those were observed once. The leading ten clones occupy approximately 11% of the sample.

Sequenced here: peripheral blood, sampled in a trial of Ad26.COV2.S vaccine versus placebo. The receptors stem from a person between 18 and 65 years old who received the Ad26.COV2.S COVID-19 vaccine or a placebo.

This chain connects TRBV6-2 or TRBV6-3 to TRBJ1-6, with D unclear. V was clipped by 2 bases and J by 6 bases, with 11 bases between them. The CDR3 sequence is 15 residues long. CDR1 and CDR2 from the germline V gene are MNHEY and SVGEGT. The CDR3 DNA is TGTGCCAGCAGTTACAGGGAGGCCACTAATTCACCCCTCCACTTT. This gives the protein CASSYREATNSPLHF.

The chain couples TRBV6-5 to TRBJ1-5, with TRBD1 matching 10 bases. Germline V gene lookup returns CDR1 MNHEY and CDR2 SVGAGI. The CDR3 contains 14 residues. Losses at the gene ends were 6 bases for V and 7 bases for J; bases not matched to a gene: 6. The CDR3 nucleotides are TGTGCCAGCAGGCGACAGGGGGCCGGGCAGCCCCAGCATTTT. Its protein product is CASRRQGAGQPQHF.

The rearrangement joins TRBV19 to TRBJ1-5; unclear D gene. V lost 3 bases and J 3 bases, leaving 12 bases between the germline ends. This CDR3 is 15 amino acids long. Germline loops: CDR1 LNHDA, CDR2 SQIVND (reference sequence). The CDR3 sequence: CASSMALPANQPQHF. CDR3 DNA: TGTGCCAGTAGTATGGCCCTCCCCGCCAATCAGCCCCAGCATTTT.

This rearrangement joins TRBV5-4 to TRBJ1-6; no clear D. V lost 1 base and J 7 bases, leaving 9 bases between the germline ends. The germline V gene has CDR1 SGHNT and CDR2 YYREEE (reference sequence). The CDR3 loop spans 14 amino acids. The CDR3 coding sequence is TGTGCCAGCAGCTTGAAGGGTTGGAATTCACCCCTCCACTTT. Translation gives CASSLKGWNSPLHF.

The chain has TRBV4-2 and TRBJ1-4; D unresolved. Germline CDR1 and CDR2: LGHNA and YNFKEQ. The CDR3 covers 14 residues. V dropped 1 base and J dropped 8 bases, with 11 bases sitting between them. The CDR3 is CASSQVRGGEKLFF. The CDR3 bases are TGTGCCAGCAGCCAAGTACGGGGTGGGGAAAAACTGTTTTTT.

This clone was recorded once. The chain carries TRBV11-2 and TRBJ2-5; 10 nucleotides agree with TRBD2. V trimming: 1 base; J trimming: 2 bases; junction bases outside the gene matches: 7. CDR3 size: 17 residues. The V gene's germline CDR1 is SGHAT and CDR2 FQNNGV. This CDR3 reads CASSLGFTSGVQETQYF. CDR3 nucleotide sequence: TGTGCCAGCAGCTTAGGCTTCACTAGCGGGGTACAAGAGACCCAGTACTTC.

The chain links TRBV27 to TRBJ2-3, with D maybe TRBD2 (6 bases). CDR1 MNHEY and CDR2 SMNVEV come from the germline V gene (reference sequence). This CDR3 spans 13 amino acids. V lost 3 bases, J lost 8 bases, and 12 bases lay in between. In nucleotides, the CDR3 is TGTGCCAGCAGTTTCTCTAGGGGAGGTACGCAGTATTTT. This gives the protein CASSFSRGGTQYF.

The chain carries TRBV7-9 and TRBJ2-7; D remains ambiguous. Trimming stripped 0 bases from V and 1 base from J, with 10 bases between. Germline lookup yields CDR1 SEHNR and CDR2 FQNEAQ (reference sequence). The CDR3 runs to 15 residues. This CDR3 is CASSLAPGVSYEQYF. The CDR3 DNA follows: TGTGCCAGCAGCTTAGCCCCTGGAGTGTCCTACGAGCAGTACTTC.

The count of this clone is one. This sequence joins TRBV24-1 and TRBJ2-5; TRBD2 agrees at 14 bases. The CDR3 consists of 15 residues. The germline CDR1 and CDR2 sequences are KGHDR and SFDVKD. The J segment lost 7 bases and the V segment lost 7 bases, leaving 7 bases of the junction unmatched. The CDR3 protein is CATSGTSGSRVTQYF. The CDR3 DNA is TGTGCCACCAGCGGGACTAGCGGGAGTAGGGTGACCCAGTACTTC.

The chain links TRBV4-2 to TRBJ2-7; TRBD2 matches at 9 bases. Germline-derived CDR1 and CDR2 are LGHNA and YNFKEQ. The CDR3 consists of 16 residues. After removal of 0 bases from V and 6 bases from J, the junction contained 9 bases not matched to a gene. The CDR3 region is CASSQEPIAGVAEQYF. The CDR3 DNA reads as TGTGCCAGCAGCCAAGAACCGATAGCGGGAGTGGCCGAGCAGTACTTC.

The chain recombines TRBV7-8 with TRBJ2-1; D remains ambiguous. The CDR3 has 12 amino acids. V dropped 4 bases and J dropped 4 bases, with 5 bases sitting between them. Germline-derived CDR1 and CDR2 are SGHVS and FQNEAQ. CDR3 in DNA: TGTGCCAGCAGCTCACAGTACAATGAGCAGTTCTTC. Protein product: CASSSQYNEQFF.

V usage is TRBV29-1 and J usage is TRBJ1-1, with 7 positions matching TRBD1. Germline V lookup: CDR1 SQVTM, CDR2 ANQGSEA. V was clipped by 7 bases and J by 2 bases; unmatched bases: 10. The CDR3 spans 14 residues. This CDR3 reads CSANPGTANTEAFF. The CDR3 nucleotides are TGCAGCGCTAATCCCGGGACAGCTAACACTGAAGCTTTCTTT.

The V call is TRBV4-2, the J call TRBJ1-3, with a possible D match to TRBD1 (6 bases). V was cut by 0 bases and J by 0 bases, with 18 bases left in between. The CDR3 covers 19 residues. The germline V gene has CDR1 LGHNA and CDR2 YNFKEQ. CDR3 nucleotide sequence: TGTGCCAGCAGCCAAGACCCCTACCGGGGGCGAAGCTCTGGAAACACCATATATTTT. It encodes CASSQDPYRGRSSGNTIYF.

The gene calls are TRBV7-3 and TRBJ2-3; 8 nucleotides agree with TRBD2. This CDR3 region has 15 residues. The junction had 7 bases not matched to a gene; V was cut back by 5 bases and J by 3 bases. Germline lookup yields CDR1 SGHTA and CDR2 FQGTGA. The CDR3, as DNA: TGTGCCAGCAGCGCGGGACTAGTAGAAACAGATACGCAGTATTTT. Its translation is CASSAGLVETDTQYF.

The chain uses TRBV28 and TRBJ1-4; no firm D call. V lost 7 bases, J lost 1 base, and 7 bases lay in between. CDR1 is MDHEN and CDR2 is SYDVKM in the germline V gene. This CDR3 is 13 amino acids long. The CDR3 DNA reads TGTGCCAGCACCCCCGGAACTAATGAAAAACTGTTTTTT. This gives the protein CASTPGTNEKLFF.

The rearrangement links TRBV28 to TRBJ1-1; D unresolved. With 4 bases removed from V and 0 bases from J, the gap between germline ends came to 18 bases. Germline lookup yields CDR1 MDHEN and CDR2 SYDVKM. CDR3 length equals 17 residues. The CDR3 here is CASSSQAAGSMNTEAFF. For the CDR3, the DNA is TGTGCCAGCAGTTCCCAGGCGGCGGGGAGTATGAACACTGAAGCTTTCTTT.

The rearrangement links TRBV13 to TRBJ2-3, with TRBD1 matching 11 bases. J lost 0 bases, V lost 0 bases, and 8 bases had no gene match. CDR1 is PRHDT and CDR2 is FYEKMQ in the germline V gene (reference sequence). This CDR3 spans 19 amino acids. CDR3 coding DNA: TGTGCCAGCAGCTTAGGTCCGGGACAGGGGGTAAAGAGCACAGATACGCAGTATTTT. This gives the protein CASSLGPGQGVKSTDTQYF. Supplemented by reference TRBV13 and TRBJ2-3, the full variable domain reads AAGVIQSPRHLIKEKRETATLKCYPIPRHDTVYWYQQGPGQDPQFLISFYEKMQSDKGSIPDRFSAQQFSDYHSELNMSSLELGDSALYFCASSLGPGQGVKSTDTQYFGPGTRLTVL.